What follows is one T cell receptor (beta chain) and its context. Its cognate antigen is unknown. Using RNA template, CDR3s of TCR alpha and beta were amplified with iRepertoire arm-PCR. From the multiplex PCR reads, TCRdb called clonotypes with MiXCR, one entry per CDR3 protein. The repertoire has under 150,000 distinct CDR3 sequences, approximately 24% of them found once; the top ten carry 27%. The ends lost 5 bases at V and 5 bases at J; junction bases unmatched: 9. CDR3 length: 15 residues. Germline values: CDR1 SGHAT, CDR2 FQNNGV. The record originates from a study of glioma-infiltrating T cells. Study observations and caveats: Only very few CDR3 sequences appeared in both tissue and blood.

This chain connects TRBV11-2 to TRBJ2-1; TRBD1 matches at 7 bases. This TCR derives from a human donor with low-grade glioma or glioblastoma, undergoing nonglioma brain surgery, or in good health (not recorded which). The source material was glioma tissue, nonneoplastic brain tissue, or PBMCs (not recorded which). CDR3 loop: CASSHRDRVNNEQFF. CDR3 in DNA: TGTGCCAGCAGCCATCGGGACAGAGTTAACAATGAGCAGTTCTTC.